The clone carrying this T cell receptor (beta chain) was observed a handful of times. TCRdb re-called the RT-PCR reads through MiXCR, storing one row per CDR3 protein. The table shows 540,000 or so distinct CDR3 sequences, with 13% occurring only once. This entry belongs to a study of response to subunit inactivated influenza vaccine. Sequenced material: PBMCs from blood, taken around seven weeks after vaccination. This TCR was sampled from a man in his fifties who received an inactivated influenza vaccine.

The CDR3 loop reads CASSPSGSYDEQFF. The CDR3 nucleotides are TGCGCCAGCAGCCCTAGCGGGAGTTATGATGAGCAGTTCTTC. The chain is built from TRBV5-1 and TRBJ2-1, with TRBD2 matching over 10 bases. Germline-derived CDR1 and CDR2 are SGHRS and YFSETQ. This CDR3 contains 14 residues. V dropped 4 bases and J dropped 8; count of bases not matched to a gene: 6.